The subject of this entry is one T cell receptor beta chain. The antigen is not known. Clones were sequenced by immunoSEQ multiplex PCR, and TCRdb holds only the in-frame ones, with some missing. The sample contains about 870,000 clones, about 91% of which appear only once. Positively selected for CCR7, the CD45RO-negative cells used as naive CD8 cells excluded terminally differentiated effector memory CD45RA+ cells. Healthy HIV-negative adults with no recent acute infections or vaccinations were recruited as donors. Donors were Caucasian adults residing in Nashville, Tennessee, USA. Germline V gives CDR1 LNHDA, CDR2 SQIVND (reference sequence). Deletions cut 1 base from V and 3 bases from J, with 7 bases between. The CDR3 has 14 residues. This record comes from a study of shared clonotypes between healthy human individuals. The study, taken as a whole, reports: Across subsets, estimated richness was generally greater for naive than for memory populations.

This chain connects TRBV19 to TRBJ1-5, with TRBD1 as a possible D gene (6 bases). The source of this sequence is a man aged 25 to 40 in good health. Material: naive CD8+ T cells sorted from blood. The CDR3 DNA sequence: TGTGCCAGTAGTATAGGGACAGTCAATCAGCCCCAGCATTTT. It is translated as CASSIGTVNQPQHF.